One sample yielded the 3 T cell receptor beta chains listed below, sequenced in a study of T cells in tumors after PD-1 blockade. Sequencing used immunoSEQ multiplex PCR; TCRdb keeps in-frame clones, though not all of them. Among 60,000 to 65,000 clones, about 74% were seen once, and the ten largest hold about 4.8%. This sample comprised PBMCs, obtained after anti-PD-1 treatment. The origin of the receptors is a human donor with basal cell carcinoma.

This sequence joins TRBV19 and TRBJ2-1; weak D call: TRBD1 (6 bases). Per germline, CDR1 LNHDA and CDR2 SQIVND (reference sequence). V lost 2 bases and J 9 bases, leaving 17 bases between the germline ends. The CDR3 is made up of 15 amino acids. The CDR3 bases are TGTGCCAGTAGTATATCGGGACAAATCAGGGGTGAGCAGTTCTTC. Protein product: CASSISGQIRGEQFF.

V and J are TRBV5-1 and TRBJ1-2; D is possibly TRBD1 (5 bases). Trimming removed 4 bases at V and 1 base at J, with 14 bases between. Per the germline V gene, CDR1 is SGHRS and CDR2 is YFSETQ. The CDR3 contains 15 residues. The CDR3 DNA follows: TGCGCCAGCAGCGGGGGGTCTTCGCTTAACTATGGCTACACCTTC. Translated, it gives CASSGGSSLNYGYTF.

V usage is TRBV19 and J usage is TRBJ2-1; D gene unclear. CDR3 length: 14 amino acids. Germline lookup yields CDR1 LNHDA and CDR2 SQIVND (reference sequence). Trimming stripped 4 bases from V and 6 bases from J, with 13 bases between. This CDR3 reads CASSTSGFRNEQFF. CDR3 nucleotides: TGTGCCAGTAGTACCAGTGGTTTTCGCAATGAGCAGTTCTTC.